Reported below is one TCR beta chain. The antigen remains unidentified. This CDR3 contains 12 residues. CDR1 is SGHAT and CDR2 is FQDESV in the germline V gene (reference sequence). V lost 4 bases and J 5 bases, leaving 8 bases between the germline ends. The sample originates from a study of OX40 agonist ivuxolimab in advanced cancers. Study observations and caveats: In the 0.1 to 3.0 mg/kg range, CD4+ and CD8+ blood T cells had expanded clonally by week 6.

The repertoire was sequenced with immunoSEQ multiplex PCR; TCRdb's copy has only in-frame clones and lacks some. The table has around 11,000 clones, around 78% seen once. Sequenced here: CD4+ or CD8+ T cells sorted from blood, sampled in a trial of the OX40 agonist ivuxolimab. This clonotype was sampled from an adult with an advanced solid tumor such as melanoma, head and neck, liver or kidney cancer. The chain links TRBV11-1 to TRBJ1-1, with D possibly TRBD1 on 5 matching bases. The DNA for the CDR3 is TGTGCCAGCAGCTGGGGGGGGACTGAAGCTTTCTTT. Encoded protein: CASSWGGTEAFF.